These 10 T cell receptor beta chains share one sample of origin, sequenced in a study of blood T cells in healthy people across ages. A sample-barcoded 5' primer and a J-beta primer mix were used in a second PCR of about 6 to 11 cycles. TCRdb reprocessed the 5' RACE reads via MiXCR and lists one record per CDR3 protein. This table holds 1.8 million or so distinct CDR3 sequences, approximately 39% found once. What was sequenced was blood. The receptors come from a human donor in good health.

CDR3 DNA sequence: TGTGCCAGCAGTCCAGGATGGGGTAGGGGATACGAGCAGTACTTC. This codes for CASSPGWGRGYEQYF. This sequence joins TRBV27 and TRBJ2-7; tentative D call: TRBD1 (5 bases). V was cut by 5 bases and J by 4 bases, with 18 bases left in between. CDR1 and CDR2 (germline): MNHEY, SMNVEV (reference sequence). The CDR3 totals 15 residues.

This clonotype has only a few counts. The chain combines TRBV12-3 or TRBV12-4 with TRBJ2-5; 9 nucleotides align to TRBD2. After removal of 2 bases from V and 2 bases from J, the junction contained 15 bases not matched to a gene. This CDR3 has 19 residues. The CDR3 region is CASSLKAWRGGQVQETQYF. In nucleotides, the CDR3 is TGTGCCAGCAGTTTAAAGGCCTGGCGGGGGGGCCAGGTACAAGAGACCCAGTACTTC.

V is TRBV30 and J is TRBJ1-2, with D unclear. The CDR3 loop spans 14 amino acids. V was pared by 5 bases and J by 4 bases, with 17 bases between. CDR1 and CDR2 (germline): GTSNPN, SVGIG (reference sequence). CDR3 loop: CAWRRTGGPYGYTF. CDR3 coding DNA: TGTGCCTGGCGAAGGACCGGCGGCCCCTATGGCTACACCTTC.

This clonotype was counted between two and nine times. V usage is TRBV7-2 and J usage is TRBJ1-2; weak D call: TRBD1 (5 bases). The length of the CDR3 is 15 residues. Trimming pared 6 bases from V and 1 base from J, leaving 15 bases between. Germline V gene sequence: CDR1 SGHTA, CDR2 FQGNSA. The CDR3 spells CASSPAGGYNYGYTF. CDR3 nucleotide sequence: TGTGCCAGCAGTCCCGCCGGGGGGTATAACTATGGCTACACCTTC.

This chain uses TRBV29-1 with TRBJ1-1, with a weak D call TRBD1 (5 bases). Germline V gene data show CDR1 as SQVTM and CDR2 as ANQGSEA. The CDR3 runs 14 residues. V gave up 4 bases and J gave up 6 bases, with 18 bases separating them. CDR3 protein: CSVVVRGGVAEAFF. In DNA, the CDR3 is TGCAGCGTTGTAGTCCGGGGAGGGGTGGCTGAAGCTTTCTTT.

V and J are TRBV2 and TRBJ2-1, with TRBD2 matching 9 bases. The CDR3 length is 15 residues. Germline V CDR1 and CDR2: SNHLY, FYNNEI. V gave up 4 bases and J gave up 8 bases; unmatched junction bases: 9. The CDR3: CASSVWSGGTYEQFF. The CDR3 region has the DNA TGTGCCAGCAGTGTGTGGAGCGGGGGGACGTATGAGCAGTTCTTC.

A few counts support this clonotype. The chain employs TRBV11-3 and TRBJ2-5, with a tentative D call TRBD2 (7 bases). Germline CDR1 is SGHNT and CDR2 is YENEEA. Trimming stripped 0 bases from V and 3 bases from J, with 14 bases between. The CDR3 covers 16 residues. The CDR3 nucleotides read TGTGCCAGCAGCTTAGAGGGTGCGGGGGCAAAAGAGACCCAGTACTTC. Its translation is CASSLEGAGAKETQYF. The whole variable domain, filled in from reference TRBV11-3 and TRBJ2-5, reads EAGVVQSPRYKIIEKKQPVAFWCNPISGHNTLYWYLQNLGQGPELLIRYENEEAVDDSQLPKDRFSAERLKGVDSTLKIQPAELGDSAVYLCASSLEGAGAKETQYFGPGTRLLVL.

The V gene is TRBV5-6, the J gene TRBJ1-1, with 10 bases aligning to TRBD1. Germline V gene data show CDR1 as SGHDT and CDR2 as YYEEEE. J lost 0 bases, V lost 2 bases, and 10 bases had no gene match. This CDR3 is built from 18 residues. The CDR3 spells CASSLLSGTGVLNTEAFF. The CDR3 DNA is TGTGCCAGCAGCTTACTATCCGGGACAGGGGTCTTGAACACTGAAGCTTTCTTT.

The J gene is TRBJ1-2, the V gene TRBV20-1, with TRBD1 matching 9 bases. CDR1 is DFQATT, CDR2 SNEGSKA, per germline (reference sequence). This CDR3 region has 19 residues. Losses at the gene ends were 2 bases for V and 0 bases for J; bases not matched to a gene: 16. CDR3 in amino acids: CSARPLRDRVWPPNYGYTF. In DNA, the CDR3 is TGCAGTGCTAGACCCCTCCGGGACAGGGTATGGCCACCTAACTATGGCTACACCTTC.

This clonotype was seen a handful of times. V and J are TRBV10-3 and TRBJ2-1, with D unclear. CDR3 length equals 13 residues. CDR1 is ENHRY, CDR2 SYGVKD, per germline. Trimming took off 2 bases at V and 8 bases at J, with 10 bases between the two ends. CDR3 protein: CAISEPTRDEQFF. The CDR3 region has the DNA TGTGCCATCAGTGAGCCGACAAGGGATGAGCAGTTCTTC.